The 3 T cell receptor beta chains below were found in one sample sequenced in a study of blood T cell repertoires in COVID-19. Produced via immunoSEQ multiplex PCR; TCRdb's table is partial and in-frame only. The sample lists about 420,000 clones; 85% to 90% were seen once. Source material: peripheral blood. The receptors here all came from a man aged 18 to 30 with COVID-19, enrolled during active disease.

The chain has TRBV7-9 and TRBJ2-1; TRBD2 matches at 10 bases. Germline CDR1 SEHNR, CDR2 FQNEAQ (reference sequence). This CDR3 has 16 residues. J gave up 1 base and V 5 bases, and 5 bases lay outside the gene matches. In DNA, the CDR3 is TGTGCCAGCAGCCCCCGTAGCGGGGGGTCCTACAATGAGCAGTTCTTC. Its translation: CASSPRSGGSYNEQFF.

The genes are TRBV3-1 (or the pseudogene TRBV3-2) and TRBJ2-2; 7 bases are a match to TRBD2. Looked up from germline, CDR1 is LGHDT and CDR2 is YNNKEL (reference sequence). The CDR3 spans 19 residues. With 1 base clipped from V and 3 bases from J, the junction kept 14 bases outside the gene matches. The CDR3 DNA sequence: TGTGCCAGCAGCCAAGGTCGACGCGCGCGGGGGTTCTACACCGGGGAGCTGTTTTTT. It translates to CASSQGRRARGFYTGELFF.

This CDR3 reads CASSRLGQAEDQPQHF. CDR3 nucleotide sequence: TGTGCCAGCAGTCGGCTGGGACAGGCGGAGGATCAGCCCCAGCATTTT. V is TRBV6-6 and J is TRBJ1-5, with 8 bases lining up with TRBD1. The CDR3 is 16 residues long. V shed 5 bases, J shed 5 bases, and the junction held 11 bases outside the gene matches. The germline V gene encodes CDR1 MNHNY and CDR2 SVGAGI (reference sequence).